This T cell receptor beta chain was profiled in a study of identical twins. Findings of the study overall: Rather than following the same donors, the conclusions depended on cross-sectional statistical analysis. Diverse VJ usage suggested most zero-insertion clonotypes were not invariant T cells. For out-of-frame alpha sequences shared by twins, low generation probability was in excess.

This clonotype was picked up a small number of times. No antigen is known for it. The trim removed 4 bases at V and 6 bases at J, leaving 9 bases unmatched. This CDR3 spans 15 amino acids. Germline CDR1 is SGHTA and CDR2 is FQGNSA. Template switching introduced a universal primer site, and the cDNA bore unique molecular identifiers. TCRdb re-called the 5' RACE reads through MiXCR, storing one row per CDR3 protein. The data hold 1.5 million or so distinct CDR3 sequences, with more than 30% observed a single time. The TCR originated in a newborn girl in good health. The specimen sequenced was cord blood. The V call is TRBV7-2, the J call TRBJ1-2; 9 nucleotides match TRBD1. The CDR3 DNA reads TGTGCCAGCAGCTCAAACAGGGGGCGGTCAAATGGCTACACCTTC. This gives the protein CASSSNRGRSNGYTF.